There are many counts of the clone carrying this T cell receptor (beta chain). The source of the sample is a study of T cells in Graves' hyperthyroidism and ophthalmopathy. The CDR3 loop spans 14 amino acids. Germline CDR1 SGHTA, CDR2 FQGNSA. Trimming left V 0 bases short and J 1 base short, with 5 bases between. In making diagnoses, clinical symptoms, serum thyroxine and TRAb, thyroid ultrasound and orbital computed tomography were all used. Cells are PBMCs isolated from 10 ml of fresh blood. TCR beta CDR3 regions were amplified from RNA transcripts. When the TCR CDR3 underwent first-round RT-PCR, the HTBI primer set was used. TCRdb analysed the multiplex PCR reads with MiXCR anew, one entry per CDR3 protein. The table has some 490,000 distinct CDR3 sequences, 20% to 25% seen once.

Sequencing was performed on blood. The sequence was collected from a woman in her 70s with Graves' ophthalmopathy. The V gene is TRBV7-2, the J gene TRBJ2-3; D not resolved. CDR3 in DNA: TGTGCCAGCAGCTTAGCACAGCGCACAGATACGCAGTATTTT. It encodes CASSLAQRTDTQYF.